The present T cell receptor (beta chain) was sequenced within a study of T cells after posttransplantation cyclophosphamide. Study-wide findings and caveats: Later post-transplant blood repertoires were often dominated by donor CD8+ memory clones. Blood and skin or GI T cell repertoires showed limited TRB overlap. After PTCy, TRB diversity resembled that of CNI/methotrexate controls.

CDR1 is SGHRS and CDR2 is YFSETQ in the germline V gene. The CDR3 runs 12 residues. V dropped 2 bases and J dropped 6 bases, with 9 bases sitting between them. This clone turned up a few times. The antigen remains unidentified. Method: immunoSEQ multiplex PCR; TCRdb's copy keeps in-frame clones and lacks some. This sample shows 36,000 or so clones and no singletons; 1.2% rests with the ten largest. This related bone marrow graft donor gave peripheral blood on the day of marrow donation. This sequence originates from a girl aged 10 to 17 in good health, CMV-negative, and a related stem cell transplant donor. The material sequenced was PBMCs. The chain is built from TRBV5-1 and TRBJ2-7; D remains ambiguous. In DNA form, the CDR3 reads TGCGCCAGCAGCTTTAGTTCGGGCGAGCAGTACTTC. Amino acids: CASSFSSGEQYF.